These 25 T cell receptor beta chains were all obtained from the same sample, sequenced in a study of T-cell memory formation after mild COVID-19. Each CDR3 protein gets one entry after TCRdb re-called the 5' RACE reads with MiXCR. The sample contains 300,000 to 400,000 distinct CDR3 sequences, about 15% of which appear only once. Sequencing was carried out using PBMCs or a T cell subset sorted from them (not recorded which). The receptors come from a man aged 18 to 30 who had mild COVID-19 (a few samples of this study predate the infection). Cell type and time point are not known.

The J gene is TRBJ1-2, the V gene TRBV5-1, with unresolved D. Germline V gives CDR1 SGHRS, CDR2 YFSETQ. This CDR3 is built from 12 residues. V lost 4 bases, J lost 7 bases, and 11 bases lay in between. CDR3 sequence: CASSHEGSGYTF. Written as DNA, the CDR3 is TGCGCCAGCAGCCACGAGGGTTCTGGCTACACCTTC.

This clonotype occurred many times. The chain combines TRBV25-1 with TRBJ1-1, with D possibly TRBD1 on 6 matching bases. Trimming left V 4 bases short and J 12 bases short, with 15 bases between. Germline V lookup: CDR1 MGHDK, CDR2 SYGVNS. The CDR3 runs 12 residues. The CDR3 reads CASSGPGAKTFF. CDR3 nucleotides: TGTGCCAGCAGTGGACCGGGGGCAAAAACTTTCTTT.

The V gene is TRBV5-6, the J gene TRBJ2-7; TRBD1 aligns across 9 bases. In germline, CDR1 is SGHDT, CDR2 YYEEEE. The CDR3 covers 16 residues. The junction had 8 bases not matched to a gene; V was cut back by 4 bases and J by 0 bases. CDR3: CASSPSLTGGSYEQYF. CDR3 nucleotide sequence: TGTGCCAGCAGCCCTTCTCTGACAGGGGGCTCCTACGAGCAGTACTTC. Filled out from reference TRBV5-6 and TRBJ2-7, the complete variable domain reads DAGVTQSPTHLIKTRGQQVTLRCSPKSGHDTVSWYQQALGQGPQFIFQYYEEEERQRGNFPDRFSGHQFPNYSSELNVNALLLGDSALYLCASSPSLTGGSYEQYFGPGTRLTVT.

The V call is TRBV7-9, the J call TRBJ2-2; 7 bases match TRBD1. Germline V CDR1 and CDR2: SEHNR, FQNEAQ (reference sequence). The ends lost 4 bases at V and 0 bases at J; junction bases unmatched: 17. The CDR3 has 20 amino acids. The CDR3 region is CASSYRDGTENFANTGELFF. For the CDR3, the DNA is TGTGCCAGCAGCTACCGGGACGGGACAGAGAATTTTGCGAACACCGGGGAGCTGTTTTTT.

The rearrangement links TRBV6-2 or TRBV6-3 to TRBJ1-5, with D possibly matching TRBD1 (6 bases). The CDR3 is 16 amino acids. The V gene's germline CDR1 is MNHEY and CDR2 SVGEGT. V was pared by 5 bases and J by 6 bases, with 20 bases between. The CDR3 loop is CASSVSTGGIPQPQHF. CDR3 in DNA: TGTGCCAGCAGTGTCTCGACAGGAGGGATCCCTCAGCCCCAGCATTTT.

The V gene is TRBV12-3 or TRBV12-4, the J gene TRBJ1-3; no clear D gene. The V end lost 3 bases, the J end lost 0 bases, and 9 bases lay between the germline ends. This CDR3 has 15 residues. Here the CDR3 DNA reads TGTGCCAGCAGTTTGTCTGTGAGCTCTGGAAACACCATATATTTT. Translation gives CASSLSVSSGNTIYF.

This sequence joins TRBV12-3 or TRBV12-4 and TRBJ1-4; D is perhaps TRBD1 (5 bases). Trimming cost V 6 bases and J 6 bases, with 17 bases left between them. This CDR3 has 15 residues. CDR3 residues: CASSPGQGRDEKLFF. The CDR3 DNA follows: TGTGCCAGCAGCCCTGGCCAGGGTCGGGATGAAAAACTGTTTTTT.

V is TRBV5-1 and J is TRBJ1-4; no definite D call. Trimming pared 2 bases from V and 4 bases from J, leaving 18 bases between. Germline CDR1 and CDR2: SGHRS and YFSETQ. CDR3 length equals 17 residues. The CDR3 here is CASSFASGSRFNEKLFF. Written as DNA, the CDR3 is TGCGCCAGCAGCTTCGCGTCTGGGTCCAGGTTTAATGAAAAACTGTTTTTT.

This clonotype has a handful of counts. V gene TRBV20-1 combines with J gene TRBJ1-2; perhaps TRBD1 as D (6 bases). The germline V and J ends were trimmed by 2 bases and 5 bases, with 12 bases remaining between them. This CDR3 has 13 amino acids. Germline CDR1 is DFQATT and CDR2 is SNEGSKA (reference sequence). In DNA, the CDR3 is TGCAGTGCTAGATACAGGGTACGGTATGGCTACACCTTC. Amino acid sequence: CSARYRVRYGYTF.

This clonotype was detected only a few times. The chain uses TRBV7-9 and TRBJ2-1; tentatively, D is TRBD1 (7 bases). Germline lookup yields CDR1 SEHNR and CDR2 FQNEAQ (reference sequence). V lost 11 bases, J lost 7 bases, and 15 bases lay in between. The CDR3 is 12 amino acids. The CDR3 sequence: CAGRQGGNEQFF. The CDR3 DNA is TGTGCCGGAAGACAGGGAGGTAATGAGCAGTTCTTC.

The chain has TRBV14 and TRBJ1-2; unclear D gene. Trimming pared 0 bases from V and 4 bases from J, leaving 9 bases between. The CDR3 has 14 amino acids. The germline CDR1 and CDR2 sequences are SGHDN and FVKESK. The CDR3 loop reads CASSQEPEFYGYTF. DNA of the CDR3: TGTGCCAGCAGCCAAGAACCGGAATTCTATGGCTACACCTTC.

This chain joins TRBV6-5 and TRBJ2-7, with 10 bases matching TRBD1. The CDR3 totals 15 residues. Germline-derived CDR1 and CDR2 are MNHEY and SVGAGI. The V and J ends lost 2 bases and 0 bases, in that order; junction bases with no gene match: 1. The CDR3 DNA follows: TGTGCCAGCAGTTACGGGACAGGGGTCTCCTACGAGCAGTACGTC. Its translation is CASSYGTGVSYEQYV.

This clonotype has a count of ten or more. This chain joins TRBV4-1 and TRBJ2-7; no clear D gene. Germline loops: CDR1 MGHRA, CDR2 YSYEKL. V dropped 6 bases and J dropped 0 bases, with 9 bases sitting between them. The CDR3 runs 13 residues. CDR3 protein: CASSSQPSYEQYV. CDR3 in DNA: TGCGCCAGCAGTTCCCAGCCCTCCTACGAGCAGTACGTC.

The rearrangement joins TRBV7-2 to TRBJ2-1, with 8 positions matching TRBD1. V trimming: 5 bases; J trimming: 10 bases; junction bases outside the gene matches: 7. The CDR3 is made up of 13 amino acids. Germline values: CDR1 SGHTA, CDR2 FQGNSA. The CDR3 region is CASSAPPGGEQFF. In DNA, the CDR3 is TGTGCCAGCAGCGCCCCCCCAGGGGGCGAGCAGTTCTTC. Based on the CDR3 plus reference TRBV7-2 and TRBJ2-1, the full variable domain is GAGVSQSPSNKVTEKGKDVELRCDPISGHTALYWYRQSLGQGLEFLIYFQGNSAPDKSGLPSDRFSAERTGGSVSTLTIQRTQQEDSAVYLCASSAPPGGEQFFGPGTRLTVL.

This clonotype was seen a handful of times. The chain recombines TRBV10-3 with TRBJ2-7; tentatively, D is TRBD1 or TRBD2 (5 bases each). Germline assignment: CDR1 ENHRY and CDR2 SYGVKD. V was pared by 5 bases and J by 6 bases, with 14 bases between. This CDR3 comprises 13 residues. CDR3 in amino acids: CAISREGTSEQYV. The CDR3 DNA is TGTGCCATCAGTCGCGAGGGGACCTCCGAGCAGTACGTC.

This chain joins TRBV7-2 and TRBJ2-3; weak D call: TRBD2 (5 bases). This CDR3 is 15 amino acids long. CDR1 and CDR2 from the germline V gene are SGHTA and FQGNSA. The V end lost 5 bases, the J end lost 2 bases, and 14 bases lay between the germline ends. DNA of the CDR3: TGTGCCAGCAGCCCCAGCGGTTCGTTCACAGATACGCAGTATTTT. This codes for CASSPSGSFTDTQYF.

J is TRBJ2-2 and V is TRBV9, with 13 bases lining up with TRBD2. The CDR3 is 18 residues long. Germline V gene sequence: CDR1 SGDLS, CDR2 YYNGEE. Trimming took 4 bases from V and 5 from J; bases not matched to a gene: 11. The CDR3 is CASSPRLAGGWRTGELFF. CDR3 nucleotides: TGTGCCAGCAGCCCCCGACTAGCGGGGGGATGGAGAACCGGGGAGCTGTTTTTT. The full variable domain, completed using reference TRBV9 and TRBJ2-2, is DSGVTQTPKHLITATGQRVTLRCSPRSGDLSVYWYQQSLDQGLQFLIQYYNGEERAKGNILERFSAQQFPDLHSELNLSSLELGDSALYFCASSPRLAGGWRTGELFFGEGSRLTVL.

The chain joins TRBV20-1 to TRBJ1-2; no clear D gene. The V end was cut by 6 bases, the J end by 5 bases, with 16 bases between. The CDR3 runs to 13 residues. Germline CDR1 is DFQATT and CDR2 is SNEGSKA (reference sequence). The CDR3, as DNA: TGCAGTGCCAAAGATGGGCGAGGTTATGGCTACACCTTC. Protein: CSAKDGRGYGYTF.

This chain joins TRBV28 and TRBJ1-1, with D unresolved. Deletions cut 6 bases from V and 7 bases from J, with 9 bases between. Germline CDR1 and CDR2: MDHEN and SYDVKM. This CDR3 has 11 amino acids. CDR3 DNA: TGTGCCAGCAGCCATTGGGGTGAAGCTTTCTTT. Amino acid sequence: CASSHWGEAFF.

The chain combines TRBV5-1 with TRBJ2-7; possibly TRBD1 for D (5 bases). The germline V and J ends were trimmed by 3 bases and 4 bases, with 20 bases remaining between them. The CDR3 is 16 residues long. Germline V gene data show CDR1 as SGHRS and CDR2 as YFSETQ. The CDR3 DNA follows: TGCGCCAGCAGCTCAAATAGGGGCGCTGAATGGTACGAGCAGTACTTC. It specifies CASSSNRGAEWYEQYF.

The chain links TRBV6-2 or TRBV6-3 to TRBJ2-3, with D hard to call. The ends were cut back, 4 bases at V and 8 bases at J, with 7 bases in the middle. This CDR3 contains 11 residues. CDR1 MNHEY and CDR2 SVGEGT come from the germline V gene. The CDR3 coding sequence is TGTGCCAGCAGTTCGGGTCCTACGCAGTATTTT. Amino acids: CASSSGPTQYF.

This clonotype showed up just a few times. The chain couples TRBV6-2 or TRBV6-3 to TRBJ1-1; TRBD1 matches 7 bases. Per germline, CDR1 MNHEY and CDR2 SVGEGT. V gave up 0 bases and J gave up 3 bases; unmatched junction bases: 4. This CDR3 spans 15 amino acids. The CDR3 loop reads CASSYSLTGHTEAFF. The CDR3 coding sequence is TGTGCCAGCAGTTACTCGTTGACAGGGCACACTGAAGCTTTCTTT.

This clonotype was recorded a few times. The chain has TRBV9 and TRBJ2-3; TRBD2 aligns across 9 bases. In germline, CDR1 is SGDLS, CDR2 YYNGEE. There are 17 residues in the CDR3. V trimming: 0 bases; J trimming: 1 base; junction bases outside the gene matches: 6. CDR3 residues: CASSVDIAGDRTDTQYF. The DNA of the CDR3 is TGTGCCAGCAGCGTAGATATAGCGGGGGACCGCACAGATACGCAGTATTTT.

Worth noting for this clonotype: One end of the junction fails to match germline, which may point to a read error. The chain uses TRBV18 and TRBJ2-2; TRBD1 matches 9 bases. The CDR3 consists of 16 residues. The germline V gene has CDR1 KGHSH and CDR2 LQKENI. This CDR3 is CASSPNRGLFTGELYF. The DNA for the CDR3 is TGTGCCAGCTCACCAAACAGGGGGCTCTTCACCGGGGAGCTGTATTTT.

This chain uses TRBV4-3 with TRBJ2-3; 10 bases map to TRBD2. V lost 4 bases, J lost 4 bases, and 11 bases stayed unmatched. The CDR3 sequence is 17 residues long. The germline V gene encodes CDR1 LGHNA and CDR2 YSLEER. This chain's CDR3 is CASSPRVAGGSPDTQYF. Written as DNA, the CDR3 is TGCGCCAGCAGCCCCCGGGTAGCGGGGGGCAGCCCAGATACGCAGTATTTT.